The source of this T cell receptor (beta chain) is a study of cytomegalovirus exposure and HLA in healthy donors. Study results and limitations: In an earlier analysis, productive rearrangement rates for most beta V segments clustered near 87% or 30%.

The PCR contained 60 Vbeta and 13 Jbeta primers. The repertoire was sequenced with immunoSEQ multiplex PCR; TCRdb's copy has only in-frame clones and lacks some. The sample has around 190,000 clones; around 88% are singletons. This clone was detected only a few times. The target antigen is unknown. The ends lost 6 bases at V and 12 bases at J; junction bases unmatched: 10. The CDR3 is made up of 13 amino acids. CDR1 is SGHAT, CDR2 FQNNGV, per germline. The donors gave bone marrow, and they were healthy. This TCR was recovered from a man aged 40-49 years in good health and CMV-seropositive. The genes are TRBV11-2 and TRBJ1-4, with TRBD1 identical over 7 bases. The sequencing input was PBMCs. The CDR3 DNA sequence: TGTGCCAGCAGTCCCGACAGGGTTGGGGAACTGTTTTTT. Amino acids: CASSPDRVGELFF.